This TCR beta chain stems from a study of cytomegalovirus exposure and HLA in healthy donors. Study-level information: The 110 or so validation repertoires, a later analysis reported, used the same platform as the 550 to 800 first-cohort repertoires. The study, taken as a whole, reports: The study labeled under 200 TCR beta chains cytomegalovirus-associated.

This table comes from immunoSEQ multiplex PCR, and its TCRdb copy is limited to in-frame clones, with some not included. This table has 56,000 or so clones, 90% to 95% appearing once. Germline-derived CDR1 and CDR2 are SGDLS and YYNGEE. The CDR3 sequence is 19 residues long. The trim removed 3 bases at V and 2 bases at J, leaving 8 bases unmatched. The count of this clone is one. Its cognate antigen is unknown. The sequence derives from a woman younger than 30 in good health and CMV-seropositive. The rearrangement joins TRBV9 to TRBJ2-6; TRBD2 aligns across 13 bases. The sample consisted of PBMCs. The CDR3 reads CASSEGLAGRRTGANVLTF. DNA of the CDR3: TGTGCCAGCAGCGAGGGACTAGCGGGGAGACGAACTGGGGCCAACGTCCTGACTTTC. Drawing the rest from reference TRBV9 and TRBJ2-6, the complete variable domain is DSGVTQTPKHLITATGQRVTLRCSPRSGDLSVYWYQQSLDQGLQFLIQYYNGEERAKGNILERFSAQQFPDLHSELNLSSLELGDSALYFCASSEGLAGRRTGANVLTFGAGSRLTVL.